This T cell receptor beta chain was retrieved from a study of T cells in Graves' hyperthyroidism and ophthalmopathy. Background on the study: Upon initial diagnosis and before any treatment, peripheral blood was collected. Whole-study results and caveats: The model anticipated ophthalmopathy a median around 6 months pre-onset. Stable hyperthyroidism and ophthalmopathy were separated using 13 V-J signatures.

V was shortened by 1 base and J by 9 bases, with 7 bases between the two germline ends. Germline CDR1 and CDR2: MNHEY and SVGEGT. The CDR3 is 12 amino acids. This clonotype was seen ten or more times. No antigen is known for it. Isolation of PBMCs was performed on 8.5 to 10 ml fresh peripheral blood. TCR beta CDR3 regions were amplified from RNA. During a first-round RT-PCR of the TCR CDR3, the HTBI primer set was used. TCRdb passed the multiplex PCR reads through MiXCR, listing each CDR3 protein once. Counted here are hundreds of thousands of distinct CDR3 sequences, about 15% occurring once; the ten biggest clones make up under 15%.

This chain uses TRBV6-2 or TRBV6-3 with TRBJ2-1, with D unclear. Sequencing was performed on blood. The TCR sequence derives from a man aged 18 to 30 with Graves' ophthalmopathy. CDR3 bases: TGTGCCAGCAGTTACTACGAAGGTGAGCAGTTCTTC. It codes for CASSYYEGEQFF.